This T cell receptor (beta chain) was documented in a study of T-cell memory formation after mild COVID-19. TCRdb independently ran MiXCR on the 5' RACE reads; one entry per CDR3 protein. The sample carries over 250,000 distinct CDR3 sequences, approximately 15% recorded once. The sequenced sample consisted of PBMCs or a T cell subset sorted from them (not recorded which). This TCR derives from a man between 18 and 35 years old who had mild COVID-19 (a few samples of this study predate the infection). Cell type and time point are not known.

The CDR3, as DNA: TGCGCCAGCCGCCCAGGGACCCGCTACGAGCAGTACTTC. Protein: CASRPGTRYEQYF. The chain is built from TRBV5-1 and TRBJ2-7; D may correspond to TRBD1 or TRBD2 (5 bases each). Germline CDR1 is SGHRS and CDR2 is YFSETQ. The CDR3 has 13 residues. Trimming cost V 7 bases and J 3 bases, with 14 bases left between them.